This T cell receptor (beta chain) was profiled in a study of cytomegalovirus exposure and HLA in healthy donors. Study conclusions and caveats: Cytomegalovirus association was assigned to about 150 TCR beta chains.

The V gene lost 3 bases and the J gene lost 0 bases, with 15 bases spanning the gap. This CDR3 comprises 18 residues. Germline CDR1 is LGHNA and CDR2 is YSLEER. The donors were healthy bone marrow donors. About this clone: Its antigen is still unknown.

The PCR employed 60 Vbeta primers together with 13 Jbeta primers. The protocol was immunoSEQ multiplex PCR, while the TCRdb copy is restricted to in-frame clones and leaves out a portion. This sample has about 130,000 clones; approximately 84% occur once, and the top ten carry approximately 2.6%. The chain joins TRBV4-3 to TRBJ1-6; D is uncertain. The source is a boy aged 2-9 years in good health and CMV-seronegative. Source material: PBMCs. The CDR3 nucleotides are TGCGCCAGCAGCCACGGCGCGGACGGGAGCTCCTATAATTCACCCCTCCACTTT. This encodes CASSHGADGSSYNSPLHF.